The clone carrying this TCR beta chain was observed once. The antigen remains undetermined. The sample belongs to a study of T cells in Graves' hyperthyroidism and ophthalmopathy. Study-level points and caveats: Stable hyperthyroidism was separated from ophthalmopathy by a model based on 13 V-J features.

Using RNA transcripts as the source, TCR beta CDR3 regions were amplified. RT-PCR in the first round (using the HTBI primer set) targeted the TCR CDR3. TCRdb analysed the multiplex PCR reads with MiXCR anew, one entry per CDR3 protein. Here the sample spans 500,000 to 650,000 distinct CDR3 sequences, about 14% being singletons. The CDR3 contains 15 residues. Trimming removed 2 bases at V and 0 bases at J, with 9 bases between. Germline assignment: CDR1 SGHRS and CDR2 YFSETQ. This receptor was obtained from a woman between 40 and 55 years old with Graves' hyperthyroidism. Sequencing was carried out using blood. This chain links TRBV5-1 with TRBJ1-3, with D possibly matching TRBD1 (5 bases). The chain's CDR3 is CASSLRGDSGNTIYF. The CDR3 nucleotides read TGCGCCAGCAGCTTAAGAGGGGACTCTGGAAACACCATATATTTT.